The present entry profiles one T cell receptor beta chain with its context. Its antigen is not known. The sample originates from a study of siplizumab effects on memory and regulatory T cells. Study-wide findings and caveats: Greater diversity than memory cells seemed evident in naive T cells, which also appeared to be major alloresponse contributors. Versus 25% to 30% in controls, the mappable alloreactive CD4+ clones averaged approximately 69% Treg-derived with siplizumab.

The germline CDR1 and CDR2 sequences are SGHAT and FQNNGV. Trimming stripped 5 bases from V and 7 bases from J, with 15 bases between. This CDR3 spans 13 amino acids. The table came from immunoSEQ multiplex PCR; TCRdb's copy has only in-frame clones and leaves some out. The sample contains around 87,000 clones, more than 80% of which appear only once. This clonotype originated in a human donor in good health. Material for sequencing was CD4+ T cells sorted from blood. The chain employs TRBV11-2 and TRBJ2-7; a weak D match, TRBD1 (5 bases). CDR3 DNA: TGTGCCAGCAGCCTAGGACACCGCCAGGAGCAGTACTTC. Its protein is CASSLGHRQEQYF. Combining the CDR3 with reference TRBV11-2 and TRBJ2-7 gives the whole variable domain EAGVAQSPRYKIIEKRQSVAFWCNPISGHATLYWYQQILGQGPKLLIQFQNNGVVDDSQLPKDRFSAERLKGVDSTLKIQPAKLEDSAVYLCASSLGHRQEQYFGPGTRLTVT.